What follows is one T cell receptor (beta chain) and its context. Its antigen is currently unknown. Per germline, CDR1 LGHNA and CDR2 YSLEER. The V segment lost 1 base and the J segment 4 bases; nucleotides outside the gene matches: 7. The CDR3 is made up of 16 amino acids. The data were obtained in a study of OX40 agonist ivuxolimab in advanced cancers. On the study more broadly: Patients got intravenous ivuxolimab at 0.01 to 10 mg/kg every 2 weeks.

Profiling relied on immunoSEQ multiplex PCR, and the TCRdb table lists in-frame clones only, not all of them. Of several thousand clones detected, 70% appear once; the ten largest clones hold 55% to 70%. Researchers took blood at baseline, on cycle 4 day 1, and on cycle 7 day 1. Study observations and caveats: Compared with CD4+, CD8+ T cells on average had more expanded clones. Clones of CD4+ and CD8+ blood T cells grew by week 6 at doses of 0.1 to 3.0 mg/kg.

The clonotype was recovered from an adult with an advanced solid tumor such as melanoma, head and neck, liver or kidney cancer. The material was CD4+ or CD8+ T cells sorted from blood, obtained in a trial of the OX40 agonist ivuxolimab. V usage is TRBV4-3 and J usage is TRBJ1-3, with 7 bases fitting TRBD1. CDR3 nucleotides: TGCGCCAGCAGCCAAGGTGGAGGGGGCGCCGGAAACACCATATATTTT. It translates to CASSQGGGGAGNTIYF.